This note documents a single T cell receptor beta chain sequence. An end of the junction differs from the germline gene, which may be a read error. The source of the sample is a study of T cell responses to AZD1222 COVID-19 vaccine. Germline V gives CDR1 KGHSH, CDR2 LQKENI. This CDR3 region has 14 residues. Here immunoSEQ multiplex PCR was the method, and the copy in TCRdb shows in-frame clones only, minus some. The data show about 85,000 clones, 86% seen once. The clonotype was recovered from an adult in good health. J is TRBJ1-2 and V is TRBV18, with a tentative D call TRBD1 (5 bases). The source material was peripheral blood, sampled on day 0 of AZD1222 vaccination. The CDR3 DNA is TGTGCCAGCTCACCTCAGGGTGCTAATTATGGCTACACCTTC. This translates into CASSPQGANYGYTF.